This paragraph covers one TCR beta chain sequence. The antigen is undetermined. One heparinised blood draw averaging about 110 mL was given by each donor. This entry is derived from a study of beta chain features in type 1 diabetes. Study-level results: Fewer junction insertions and more nucleotide deletions appeared in type 1 diabetes patients.

V dropped 7 bases and J dropped 0; count of bases not matched to a gene: 16. This CDR3 region has 18 residues. Germline loops: CDR1 SEHNR, CDR2 FQNEAQ (reference sequence). Expressed TCRB transcripts were sequenced because the entire RNA isolate underwent reverse transcription. Average reads for naive, central memory and regulatory T cell samples were roughly 3.4 million. The repertoire was sequenced with immunoSEQ multiplex PCR; TCRdb's copy has only in-frame clones and lacks some. The sample lists about 330,000 clones; about 11% were seen once. This clonotype was obtained from a woman in her twenties or thirties in good health. V usage is TRBV7-9 and J usage is TRBJ2-3, with 7 bases lining up with TRBD2. Sequenced input: naive CD4+ T cells from blood. As DNA, the CDR3 is TGTGCCAGCACCACCTTTGGGGAGGGCCAAAGAAGCACAGATACGCAGTATTTT. The encoded protein is CASTTFGEGQRSTDTQYF.